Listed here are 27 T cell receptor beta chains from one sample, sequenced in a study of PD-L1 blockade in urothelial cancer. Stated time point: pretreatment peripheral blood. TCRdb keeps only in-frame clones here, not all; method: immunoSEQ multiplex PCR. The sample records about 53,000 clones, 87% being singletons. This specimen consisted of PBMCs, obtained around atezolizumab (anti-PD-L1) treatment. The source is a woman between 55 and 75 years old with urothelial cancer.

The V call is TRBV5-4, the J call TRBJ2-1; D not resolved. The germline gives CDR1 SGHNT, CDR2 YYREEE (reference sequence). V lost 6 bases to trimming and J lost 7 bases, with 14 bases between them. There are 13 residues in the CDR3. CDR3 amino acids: CASTAPGKNEQFF. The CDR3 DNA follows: TGTGCCAGCACCGCGCCGGGTAAGAATGAGCAGTTCTTC. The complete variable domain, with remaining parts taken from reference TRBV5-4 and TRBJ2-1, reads ETGVTQSPTHLIKTRGQQVTLRCSSQSGHNTVSWYQQALGQGPQFIFQYYREEENGRGNFPPRFSGLQFPNYSSELNVNALELDDSALYLCASTAPGKNEQFFGPGTRLTVL.

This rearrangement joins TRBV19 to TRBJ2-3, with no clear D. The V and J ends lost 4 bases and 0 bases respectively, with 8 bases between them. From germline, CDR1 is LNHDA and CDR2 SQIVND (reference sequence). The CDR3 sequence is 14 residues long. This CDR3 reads CASSNLESTDTQYF. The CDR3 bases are TGTGCCAGTAGTAACCTAGAAAGCACAGATACGCAGTATTTT. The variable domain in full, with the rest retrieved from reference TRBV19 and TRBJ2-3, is DGGITQSPKYLFRKEGQNVTLSCEQNLNHDAMYWYRQDPGQGLRLIYYSQIVNDFQKGDIAEGYSVSREKKESFPLTVTSAQKNPTAFYLCASSNLESTDTQYFGPGTRLTVL.

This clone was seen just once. The CDR3 DNA follows: TGTGCCAGCAGCGTAGCCAGGGGTAGCTCTGGAAACACCATATATTTT. Protein product: CASSVARGSSGNTIYF. The rearrangement uses TRBV9 and TRBJ1-3; TRBD1 is a possible D gene (6 bases). There are 16 residues in the CDR3. Germline lookup yields CDR1 SGDLS and CDR2 YYNGEE. The V end was cut by 0 bases, the J end by 0 bases, with 10 bases between.

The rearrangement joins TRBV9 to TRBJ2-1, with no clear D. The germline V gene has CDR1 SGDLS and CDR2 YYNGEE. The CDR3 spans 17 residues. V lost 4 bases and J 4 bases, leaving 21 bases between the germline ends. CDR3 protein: CASSPRNRISAYNEQFF. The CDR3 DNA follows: TGTGCCAGCAGCCCCAGAAACCGCATCTCCGCATACAATGAGCAGTTCTTC.

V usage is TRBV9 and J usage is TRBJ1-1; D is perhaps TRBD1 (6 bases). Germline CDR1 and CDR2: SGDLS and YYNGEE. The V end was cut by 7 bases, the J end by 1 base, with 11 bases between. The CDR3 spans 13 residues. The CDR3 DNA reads TGTGCCAGCTCGGACAGTGCGAACACTGAAGCTTTCTTT. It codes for CASSDSANTEAFF. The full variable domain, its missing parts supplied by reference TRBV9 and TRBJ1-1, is DSGVTQTPKHLITATGQRVTLRCSPRSGDLSVYWYQQSLDQGLQFLIQYYNGEERAKGNILERFSAQQFPDLHSELNLSSLELGDSALYFCASSDSANTEAFFGQGTRLTVV.

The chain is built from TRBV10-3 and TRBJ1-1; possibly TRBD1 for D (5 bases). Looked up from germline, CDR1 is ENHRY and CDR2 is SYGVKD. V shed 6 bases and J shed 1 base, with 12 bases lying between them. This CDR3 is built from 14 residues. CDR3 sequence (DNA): TGTGCCATCAGCTTCTCGGGGGAGAACACTGAAGCTTTCTTT. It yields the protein CAISFSGENTEAFF.

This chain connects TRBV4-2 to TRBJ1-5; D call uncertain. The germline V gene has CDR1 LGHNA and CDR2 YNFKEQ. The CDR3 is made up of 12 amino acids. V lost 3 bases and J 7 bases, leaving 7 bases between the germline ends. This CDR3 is CASSQSEQPQHF. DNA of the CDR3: TGTGCCAGCAGCCAGTCAGAACAGCCCCAGCATTTT.

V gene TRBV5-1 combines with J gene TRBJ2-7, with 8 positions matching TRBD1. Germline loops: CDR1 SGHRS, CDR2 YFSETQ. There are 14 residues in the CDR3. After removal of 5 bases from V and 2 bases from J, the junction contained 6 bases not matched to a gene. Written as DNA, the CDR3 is TGCGCCAGCAGTCCGACAGGGGAGGCCTACGAGCAGTACTTC. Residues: CASSPTGEAYEQYF.

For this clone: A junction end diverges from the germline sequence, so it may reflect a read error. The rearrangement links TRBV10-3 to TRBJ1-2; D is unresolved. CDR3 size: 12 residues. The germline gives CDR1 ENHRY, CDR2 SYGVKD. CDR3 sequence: CAISESLGEPVF. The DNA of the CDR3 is TGTGCCATCAGTGAGTCCCTCGGGGAGCCGGTTTTC.

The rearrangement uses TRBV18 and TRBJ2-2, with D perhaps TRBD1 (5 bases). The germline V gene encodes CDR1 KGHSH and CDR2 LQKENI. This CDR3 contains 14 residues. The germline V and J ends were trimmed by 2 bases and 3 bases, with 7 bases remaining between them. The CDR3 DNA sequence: TGTGCCAGCTCACCAGGGGCAGACACCGGGGAGCTGTTTTTT. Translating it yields CASSPGADTGELFF.

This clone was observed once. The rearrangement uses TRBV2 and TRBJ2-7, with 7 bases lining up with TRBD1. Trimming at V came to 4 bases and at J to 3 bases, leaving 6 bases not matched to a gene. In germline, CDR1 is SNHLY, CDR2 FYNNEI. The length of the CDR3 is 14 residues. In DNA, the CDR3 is TGTGCCAGCAGTGGTACCGGGACAGACTACGAGCAGTACTTC. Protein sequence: CASSGTGTDYEQYF. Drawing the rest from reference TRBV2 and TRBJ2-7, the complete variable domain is EPEVTQTPSHQVTQMGQEVILRCVPISNHLYFYWYRQILGQKVEFLVSFYNNEISEKSEIFDDQFSVERPDGSNFTLKIRSTKLEDSAMYFCASSGTGTDYEQYFGPGTRLTVT.

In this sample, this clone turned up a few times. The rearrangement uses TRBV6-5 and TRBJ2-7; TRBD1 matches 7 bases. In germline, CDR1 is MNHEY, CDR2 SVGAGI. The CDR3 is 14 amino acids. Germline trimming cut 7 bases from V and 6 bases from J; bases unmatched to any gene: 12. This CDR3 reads CASTSRQGHGEQYF. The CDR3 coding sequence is TGTGCCAGCACCTCCCGACAGGGTCATGGCGAGCAGTACTTC.

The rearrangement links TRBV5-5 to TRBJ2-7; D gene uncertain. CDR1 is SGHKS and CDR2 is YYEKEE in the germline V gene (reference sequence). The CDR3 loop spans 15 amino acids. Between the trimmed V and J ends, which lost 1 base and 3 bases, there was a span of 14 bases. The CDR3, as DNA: TGTGCCAGCAGCTTGTTTATGCAGGCTCACTACGAGCAGTACTTC. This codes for CASSLFMQAHYEQYF.

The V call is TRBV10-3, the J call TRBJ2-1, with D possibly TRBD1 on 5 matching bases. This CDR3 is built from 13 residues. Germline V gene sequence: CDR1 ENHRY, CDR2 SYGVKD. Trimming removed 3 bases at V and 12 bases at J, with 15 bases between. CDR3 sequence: CAISEFRAEGQFF. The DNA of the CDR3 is TGTGCCATCAGTGAATTCAGGGCAGAAGGGCAGTTCTTC.

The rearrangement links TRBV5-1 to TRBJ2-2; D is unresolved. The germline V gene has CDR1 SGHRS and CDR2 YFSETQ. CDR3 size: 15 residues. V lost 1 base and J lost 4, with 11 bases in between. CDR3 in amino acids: CASSLQASSTGELFF. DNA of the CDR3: TGCGCCAGCAGCTTGCAGGCGTCGAGCACCGGGGAGCTGTTTTTT.

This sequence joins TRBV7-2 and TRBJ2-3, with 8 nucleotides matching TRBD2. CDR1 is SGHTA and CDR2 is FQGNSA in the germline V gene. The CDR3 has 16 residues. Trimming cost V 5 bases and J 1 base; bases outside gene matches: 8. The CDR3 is CASSPTGAGGTDTQYF. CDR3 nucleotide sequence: TGTGCCAGCAGCCCCACCGGAGCGGGAGGCACAGATACGCAGTATTTT.

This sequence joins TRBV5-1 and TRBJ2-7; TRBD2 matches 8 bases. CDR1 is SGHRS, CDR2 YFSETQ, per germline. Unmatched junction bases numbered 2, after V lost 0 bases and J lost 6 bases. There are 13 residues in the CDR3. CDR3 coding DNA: TGCGCCAGCAGCTTGGAGGGACTAGGCGAGCAGTACTTC. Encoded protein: CASSLEGLGEQYF.

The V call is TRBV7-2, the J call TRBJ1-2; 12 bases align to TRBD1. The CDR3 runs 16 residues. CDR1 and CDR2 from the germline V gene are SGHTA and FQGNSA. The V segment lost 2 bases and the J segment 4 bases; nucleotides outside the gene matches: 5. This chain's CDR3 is CASSLLGTGGGYGYTF. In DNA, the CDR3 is TGTGCCAGCAGCTTACTGGGGACAGGGGGCGGCTATGGCTACACCTTC.

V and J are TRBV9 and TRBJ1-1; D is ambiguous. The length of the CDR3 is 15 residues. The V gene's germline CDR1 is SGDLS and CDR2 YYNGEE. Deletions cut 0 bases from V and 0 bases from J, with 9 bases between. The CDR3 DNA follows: TGTGCCAGCAGCGTAGCGTCGGTCATGAACACTGAAGCTTTCTTT. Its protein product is CASSVASVMNTEAFF.

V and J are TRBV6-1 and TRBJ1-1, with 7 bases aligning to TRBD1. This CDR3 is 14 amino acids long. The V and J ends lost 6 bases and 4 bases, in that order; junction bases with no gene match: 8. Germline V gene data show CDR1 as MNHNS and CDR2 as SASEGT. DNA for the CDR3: TGTGCCAGCAGAATTACAGGGGTCAGCACTGAAGCTTTCTTT. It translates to CASRITGVSTEAFF.

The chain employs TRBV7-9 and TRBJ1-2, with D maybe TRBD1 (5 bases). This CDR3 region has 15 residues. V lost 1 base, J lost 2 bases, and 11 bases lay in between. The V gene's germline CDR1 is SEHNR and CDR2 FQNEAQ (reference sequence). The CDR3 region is CASSLGLTGNYGYTF. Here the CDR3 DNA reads TGTGCCAGCAGCTTAGGTCTAACAGGAAACTATGGCTACACCTTC. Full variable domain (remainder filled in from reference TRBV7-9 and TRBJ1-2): DTGVSQNPRHKITKRGQNVTFRCDPISEHNRLYWYRQTLGQGPEFLTYFQNEAQLEKSRLLSDRFSAERPKGSFSTLEIQRTEQGDSAMYLCASSLGLTGNYGYTFGSGTRLTVV.

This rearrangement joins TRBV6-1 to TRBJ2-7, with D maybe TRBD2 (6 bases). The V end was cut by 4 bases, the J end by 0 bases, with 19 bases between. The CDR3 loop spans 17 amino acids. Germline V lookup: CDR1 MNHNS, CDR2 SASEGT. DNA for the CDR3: TGTGCCAGCAGTGGTAGGACTACGGGATTTGGCTCCTACGAGCAGTACTTC. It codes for CASSGRTTGFGSYEQYF.

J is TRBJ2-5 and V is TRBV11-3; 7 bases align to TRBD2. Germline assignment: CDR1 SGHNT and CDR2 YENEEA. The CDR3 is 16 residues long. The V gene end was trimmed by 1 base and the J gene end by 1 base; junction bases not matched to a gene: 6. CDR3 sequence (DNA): TGTGCCAGCAGCTTAGGGCGGTGGGGGGGCCAAGAGACCCAGTACTTC. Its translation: CASSLGRWGGQETQYF.

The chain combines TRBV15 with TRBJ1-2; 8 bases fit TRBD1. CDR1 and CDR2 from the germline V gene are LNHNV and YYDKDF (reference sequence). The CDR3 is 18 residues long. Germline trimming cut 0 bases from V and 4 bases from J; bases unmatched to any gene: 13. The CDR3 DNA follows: TGTGCCACCAGCAGAGATCGGGTCCAGGGGGCTTTCGTCTATGGCTACACCTTC. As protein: CATSRDRVQGAFVYGYTF.

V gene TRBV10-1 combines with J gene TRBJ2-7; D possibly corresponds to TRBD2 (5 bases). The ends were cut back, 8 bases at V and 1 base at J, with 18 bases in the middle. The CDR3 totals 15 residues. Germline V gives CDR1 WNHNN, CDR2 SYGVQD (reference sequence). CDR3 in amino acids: CASDSPGSGSYEQYF. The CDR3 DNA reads TGCGCCAGCGATTCCCCGGGGAGTGGTTCCTACGAGCAGTACTTC.

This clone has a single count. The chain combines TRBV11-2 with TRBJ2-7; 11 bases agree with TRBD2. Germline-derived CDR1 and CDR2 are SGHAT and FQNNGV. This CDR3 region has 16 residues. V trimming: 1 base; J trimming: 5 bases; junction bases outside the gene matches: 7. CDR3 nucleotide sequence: TGTGCCAGCAGCTTAGTCCGGGCTAGCGGGAGGAACGAGCAGTACTTC. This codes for CASSLVRASGRNEQYF.

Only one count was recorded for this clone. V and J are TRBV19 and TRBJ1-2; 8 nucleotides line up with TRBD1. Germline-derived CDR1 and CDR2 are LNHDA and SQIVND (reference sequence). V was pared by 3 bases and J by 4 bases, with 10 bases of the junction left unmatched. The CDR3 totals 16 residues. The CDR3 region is CASSMGQELGVYGYTF. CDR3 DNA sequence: TGTGCCAGTAGTATGGGACAGGAACTTGGCGTCTATGGCTACACCTTC.